This T cell receptor (beta chain) appears in the sequencing data of a study of long-term antiretroviral therapy in people with HIV. Across the whole study: First collections came about a decade before the 2015 immediate-ART recommendation.

General observations from the study: Relative to control repertoires, HIV repertoires exhibited narrower CDR3 length ranges. Possibly under older ART regimens, blood was drawn between about 2004 and 2017.

With V trimmed by 0 bases and J by 7 bases, 5 bases remained unmatched. The CDR3 totals 15 residues. Germline V gives CDR1 LGHNA, CDR2 YNFKEQ. Remarks on this clone: What it recognizes is unknown.

It was version v3.0 of the immunoSEQ assay that was run at survey level. This table comes from immunoSEQ multiplex PCR, and its TCRdb copy is limited to in-frame clones, with some not included. In the table there are about 21,000 clones, roughly three quarters of which are singletons. Sequenced material: unsorted PBMCs, taken less than 1.8 years before starting antiretroviral therapy. The chain carries TRBV4-2 and TRBJ2-1; 8 positions match TRBD2. The TCR comes from a middle-aged woman with HIV. CDR3: CASSQDSGGGNEQFF. Here the CDR3 DNA reads TGTGCCAGCAGCCAAGACAGCGGGGGCGGGAATGAGCAGTTCTTC.